This passage covers 9 T cell receptor beta chains from one sample sequenced in a study of cytomegalovirus exposure and HLA in healthy donors (dated by TCRdb to about 2017). Libraries were built with the immunoSEQ multiplex PCR assay. For the multiplex PCR, a mixture combining 60 forward primers for TCR Vbeta segments and 13 reverse primers for TCR Jbeta segments was used. Imported from immuneACCESS, the table was reduced by TCRdb to in-frame sequences with V and J called. These copies leave out some clones; in studies compared against another copy, an unresolved V gene accounts for under half, and the cause of the remainder is not known. The sample table contains roughly 190,000 clones; only one count was recorded for roughly 80% of them. The top ten constitute about 1.7% of the sample. The sequencing sample was made of PBMCs. These receptors originate from a woman between 18 and 29 years old in good health and CMV-seronegative.

As regards this clone: Germline and junction disagree at one end, which may indicate a read error. The gene calls are TRBV11-2 and TRBJ1-2, with no clear D. CDR1 is SGHAT, CDR2 FQNNGV, per germline. This CDR3 has 14 residues. The CDR3 protein is CASSIDKGGDGYTF. CDR3 nucleotides: TGTGCCAGCAGCATAGACAAAGGCGGGGATGGCTACACCTTC.

The V and J genes are TRBV19 and TRBJ1-1, with a possible D match to TRBD1 (6 bases). The CDR3 has 13 residues. V was shortened by 7 bases and J by 1 base, with 10 bases between the two germline ends. The germline CDR1 and CDR2 sequences are LNHDA and SQIVND (reference sequence). The CDR3 sequence is CASTRGANTEAFF. The CDR3 coding sequence is TGTGCCAGTACGCGGGGGGCGAACACTGAAGCTTTCTTT.

This clone was seen only a few times. The rearrangement links TRBV19 to TRBJ1-1, with D perhaps TRBD1 (5 bases). Trimming pared 7 bases from V and 7 bases from J, leaving 10 bases between. This CDR3 is 11 amino acids long. Germline V gene sequence: CDR1 LNHDA, CDR2 SQIVND (reference sequence). The CDR3 DNA sequence: TGTGCCAGTATTTGGGGCTTTGAAGCTTTCTTT. Translating it yields CASIWGFEAFF.

Regarding this clone: The junction differs from germline at one of its ends, possibly a read error. At the DNA level, this CDR3 is encoded by other sequences in the same sample as well. V gene TRBV27 combines with J gene TRBJ2-7, with D possibly TRBD1 on 6 matching bases. This CDR3 comprises 13 residues. Germline V gene data show CDR1 as MNHEY and CDR2 as SMNVEV (reference sequence). The CDR3 reads CASSTTGSNEQYF. The CDR3 DNA sequence: TGCGCCAGCAGCACCACAGGGTCCAACGAGCAGTACTTC.

In this sample, this clone turned up a few times. The V gene is TRBV28, the J gene TRBJ1-5; TRBD1 is a possible D gene (5 bases). Germline V CDR1 and CDR2: MDHEN, SYDVKM. With 6 bases removed from V and 13 bases from J, the gap between germline ends came to 13 bases. The CDR3 length is 11 residues. The CDR3 protein is CASRAPAGQHF. The CDR3 nucleotides are TGTGCCAGCAGAGCGCCGGCAGGGCAGCATTTT.

This chain joins TRBV4-3 and TRBJ1-5, with 8 bases lining up with TRBD1. CDR3 length: 17 residues. V lost 0 bases, J lost 4 bases, and 8 bases stayed unmatched. CDR1 is LGHNA, CDR2 YSLEER, per germline. The CDR3 DNA reads TGCGCCAGCAGCCAAGATTCCAGGGGGCAGGGGAATCAGCCCCAGCATTTT. Amino acids: CASSQDSRGQGNQPQHF.

This clone was seen only once. The chain recombines TRBV7-8 with TRBJ2-7, with D maybe TRBD2 (5 bases). The CDR3 loop spans 14 amino acids. CDR1 and CDR2 from the germline V gene are SGHVS and FQNEAQ. V lost 4 bases and J 1 base, leaving 11 bases between the germline ends. In DNA form, the CDR3 reads TGTGCCAGCAGCTGGGCGGGTGATTCCTACGAGCAGTACGTC. As protein: CASSWAGDSYEQYV.

This clone appeared a few times. The gene calls are TRBV30 and TRBJ1-5, with unresolved D. The length of the CDR3 is 13 residues. V shed 0 bases and J shed 7 bases, with 10 bases lying between them. Germline CDR1 and CDR2: GTSNPN and SVGIG (reference sequence). CDR3 sequence: CAWSVEGWQPQHF. The DNA for the CDR3 is TGTGCCTGGAGTGTAGAGGGTTGGCAGCCCCAGCATTTT.

J is TRBJ1-4 and V is TRBV7-9; no clear D. CDR1 SEHNR and CDR2 FQNEAQ come from the germline V gene (reference sequence). Trimming shortened V by 4 bases and J by 6 bases, and 15 bases separated the two germline ends. The CDR3 spans 15 residues. CDR3: CASSSPPGTDEKLFF. CDR3 DNA sequence: TGTGCCAGCAGCTCCCCTCCGGGAACCGATGAAAAACTGTTTTTT.